What follows are 27 T cell receptor beta chains derived from one specimen sequenced in a study of cytomegalovirus exposure and HLA in healthy donors. PCR involved 60 Vbeta and 13 Jbeta primers. The assay was immunoSEQ multiplex PCR, and TCRdb's table has in-frame clones only and misses some. The repertoire holds 95,000 to 150,000 clones, around 79% seen once, with 2.5% to 3.5% in the top ten. The sample consisted of PBMCs. These receptors came from a woman in her thirties in good health and CMV-seropositive.

The J gene is TRBJ2-5, the V gene TRBV7-2, with 13 bases matching TRBD2. The CDR3 is made up of 15 amino acids. Germline V gene sequence: CDR1 SGHTA, CDR2 FQGNSA. Trimming at V came to 2 bases and at J to 5 bases, leaving 2 bases not matched to a gene. The CDR3 DNA sequence: TGTGCCAGCAGCTTATTGACTAGCGGGGGGGAGACCCAGTACTTC. Amino acid sequence: CASSLLTSGGETQYF.

The rearrangement uses TRBV11-1 and TRBJ2-7, with 7 bases lining up with TRBD2. This CDR3 is 16 amino acids long. Per germline, CDR1 SGHAT and CDR2 FQDESV (reference sequence). The ends lost 5 bases at V and 3 bases at J; junction bases unmatched: 13. The CDR3 coding sequence is TGTGCCAGCAGCCCCCGACTAGCTGCGGCCTTCTACGAGCAGTACTTC. Protein: CASSPRLAAAFYEQYF.

This chain links TRBV14 with TRBJ1-1, with D unresolved. Trimming took off 1 base at V and 6 bases at J, with 9 bases between the two ends. Germline V gives CDR1 SGHDN, CDR2 FVKESK. This CDR3 comprises 13 residues. The CDR3 nucleotides are TGTGCCAGCAGCCAAGCCAGGTTTGCTGAAGCTTTCTTT. It yields the protein CASSQARFAEAFF.

In this sample, this clone turned up a few times. The rearrangement uses TRBV9 and TRBJ2-5; 8 bases match TRBD2. Germline lookup yields CDR1 SGDLS and CDR2 YYNGEE. Unmatched junction bases numbered 16, after V lost 4 bases and J lost 2 bases. CDR3 length equals 18 residues. CDR3 residues: CASSHRGGNLLTQETQYF. For the CDR3, the DNA is TGTGCCAGCAGCCATCGCGGGGGGAACCTTCTGACGCAAGAGACCCAGTACTTC.

In this sample, this clone turned up a few times. Other DNA sequences from this sample encode an identical CDR3 as well. The DNA of the CDR3 is TGCGCCAGCAGCCGGGACAGGGCAGCCTACGAGCAGTACTTC. It yields the protein CASSRDRAAYEQYF. The chain couples TRBV4-1 to TRBJ2-7; TRBD1 matches at 9 bases. In germline, CDR1 is MGHRA, CDR2 YSYEKL. Germline trimming cut 4 bases from V and 2 bases from J; bases unmatched to any gene: 3. The CDR3 extends over 14 amino acids.

The chain recombines TRBV10-3 with TRBJ1-2; 8 bases map to TRBD1. This CDR3 contains 14 residues. Germline lookup yields CDR1 ENHRY and CDR2 SYGVKD. The CDR3 DNA sequence: TGTGCTACCAAAGACAAACAGGGGGGCTATGGCTACACCTTC. Encoded protein: CATKDKQGGYGYTF.

The chain has TRBV30 and TRBJ2-5, with 8 nucleotides matching TRBD2. The CDR3 has 14 residues. The germline gives CDR1 GTSNPN, CDR2 SVGIG (reference sequence). Germline trimming cut 4 bases from V and 5 bases from J; bases unmatched to any gene: 9. CDR3 residues: CAWKRGPQGETQYF. The CDR3 nucleotides are TGTGCCTGGAAGCGGGGGCCTCAGGGGGAGACCCAGTACTTC.

This chain connects TRBV18 to TRBJ2-7; D possibly corresponds to TRBD1 (5 bases). Germline V gene sequence: CDR1 KGHSH, CDR2 LQKENI. The germline V and J ends were trimmed by 2 bases and 5 bases, with 7 bases remaining between them. The CDR3 has 12 amino acids. The CDR3 loop reads CASSPTRDEQYF. DNA of the CDR3: TGTGCCAGCTCACCAACCAGGGACGAGCAGTACTTC.

This clone was found a few times. V usage is TRBV5-1 and J usage is TRBJ2-3; D is perhaps TRBD2 (5 bases). This CDR3 is built from 14 residues. Germline loops: CDR1 SGHRS, CDR2 YFSETQ. Between the trimmed V and J ends, which lost 4 bases and 3 bases, there was a span of 12 bases. In DNA, the CDR3 is TGCGCCAGCAGCACGGGGATCCTGACAGATACGCAGTATTTT. Translated: CASSTGILTDTQYF.

The chain carries TRBV5-1 and TRBJ2-1; 8 positions match TRBD2. CDR1 SGHRS and CDR2 YFSETQ come from the germline V gene. The CDR3 extends over 14 amino acids. The V and J ends lost 2 bases and 6 bases, in that order; junction bases with no gene match: 4. Here the CDR3 reads CASSFGGASNEQFF. CDR3 coding DNA: TGCGCCAGCAGCTTCGGGGGGGCTAGCAATGAGCAGTTCTTC. Drawing the rest from reference TRBV5-1 and TRBJ2-1, the complete variable domain is KAGVTQTPRYLIKTRGQQVTLSCSPISGHRSVSWYQQTPGQGLQFLFEYFSETQRNKGNFPGRFSGRQFSNSRSEMNVSTLELGDSALYLCASSFGGASNEQFFGPGTRLTVL.

This clone was found a few times. The genes are TRBV10-3 and TRBJ2-7; D unclear. The length of the CDR3 is 18 residues. The V end lost 2 bases, the J end lost 0 bases, and 20 bases lay between the germline ends. CDR1 and CDR2 (germline): ENHRY, SYGVKD. Written as DNA, the CDR3 is TGTGCCATCAGTGAGGGATGGTCAGGCTCACCTCGCTCCTACGAGCAGTACTTC. It yields the protein CAISEGWSGSPRSYEQYF.

In DNA form, the CDR3 reads TGTGCCAGCAGCACCAGGGGGCCCTATGGCTACACCTTC. Protein sequence: CASSTRGPYGYTF. The rearrangement joins TRBV28 to TRBJ1-2, with 8 bases fitting TRBD1. Germline CDR1 MDHEN, CDR2 SYDVKM. The CDR3 totals 13 residues. Unmatched junction bases numbered 4, after V lost 6 bases and J lost 4 bases.

V usage is TRBV7-2 and J usage is TRBJ2-3; 7 bases map to TRBD2. After removal of 6 bases from V and 2 bases from J, the junction contained 8 bases not matched to a gene. Germline V lookup: CDR1 SGHTA, CDR2 FQGNSA. The CDR3 is 15 residues long. The CDR3 region has the DNA TGTGCCAGCAGACGGGGGGTAATACCCACAGATACGCAGTATTTT. This translates into CASRRGVIPTDTQYF. Full variable domain (outside the CDR3, taken from reference TRBV7-2 and TRBJ2-3): GAGVSQSPSNKVTEKGKDVELRCDPISGHTALYWYRQSLGQGLEFLIYFQGNSAPDKSGLPSDRFSAERTGGSVSTLTIQRTQQEDSAVYLCASRRGVIPTDTQYFGPGTRLTVL.

The CDR3 nucleotides are TGTGCCAGCAGCAAAACTAGCGGGGGGGCGAGGGAGCAGTTCTTC. Translated: CASSKTSGGAREQFF. The chain couples TRBV13 to TRBJ2-1, with 13 bases aligning to TRBD2. This CDR3 has 15 amino acids. Germline lookup yields CDR1 PRHDT and CDR2 FYEKMQ (reference sequence). V lost 5 bases to trimming and J lost 10 bases; unmatched junction nucleotides: 8.

The rearrangement uses TRBV12-2 and TRBJ2-5; TRBD2 is the table's D call and was not checked against the DNA. TRBV12-2 counts as a pseudogene. There are 17 residues in the CDR3. The CDR3 region is CASPDPAGGRVIETQYF. CDR3 DNA sequence: TGTGCAAGTCCCGATCCGGCGGGGGGCCGGGTTATAGAGACCCAGTACTTC.

This clone appeared a few times. The chain combines TRBV5-4 with TRBJ1-4; 7 bases map to TRBD1. The CDR3 loop spans 14 amino acids. CDR1 SGHNT and CDR2 YYREEE come from the germline V gene (reference sequence). With V trimmed by 4 bases and J by 7 bases, 7 bases remained unmatched. The CDR3 sequence is CASSIQGPGEKLFF. DNA of the CDR3: TGTGCCAGCAGCATACAGGGGCCGGGTGAAAAACTGTTTTTT.

The gene calls are TRBV6-5 and TRBJ1-1; D gene ambiguous. V lost 3 bases to trimming and J lost 1 base, with 12 bases between them. Germline lookup yields CDR1 MNHEY and CDR2 SVGAGI. The CDR3 is made up of 15 amino acids. The CDR3 is CASSYGLGTNTEAFF. The CDR3 region has the DNA TGTGCCAGCAGTTATGGCCTGGGCACGAACACTGAAGCTTTCTTT.

The V call is TRBV4-3, the J call TRBJ1-5; 10 bases line up with TRBD1. V was clipped by 0 bases and J by 9 bases; unmatched bases: 8. This CDR3 is 16 amino acids long. Germline-derived CDR1 and CDR2 are LGHNA and YSLEER. CDR3 in DNA: TGCGCCAGCAGCCAAGATTTGGGACAGGGGTCGTGGCCCCAGCATTTT. It yields the protein CASSQDLGQGSWPQHF.

CDR3 in DNA: TGTGCCAGCAGTGACAGGGATGAGACCCAGTACTTC. It yields the protein CASSDRDETQYF. The chain is built from TRBV2 and TRBJ2-5; D is perhaps TRBD1 (5 bases). This CDR3 comprises 12 residues. Trimming took off 3 bases at V and 5 bases at J, with 7 bases between the two ends. The germline gives CDR1 SNHLY, CDR2 FYNNEI.

The chain carries TRBV28 and TRBJ1-2, with 8 bases identical to TRBD1. Per the germline V gene, CDR1 is MDHEN and CDR2 is SYDVKM. The CDR3 runs to 13 residues. Losses at the gene ends were 5 bases for V and 8 bases for J; bases not matched to a gene: 7. DNA for the CDR3: TGTGCCAGCAGTCTGGGACAGGTTGGCGGCTACACCTTC. The encoded protein is CASSLGQVGGYTF.

This clone has only a few counts. The chain couples TRBV2 to TRBJ1-1, with D maybe TRBD1 (6 bases). CDR3 length: 11 residues. Germline-derived CDR1 and CDR2 are SNHLY and FYNNEI. The V end was cut by 8 bases, the J end by 3 bases, with 7 bases between. The CDR3 DNA is TGTGCCAGCGGACAGTACACTGAAGCTTTCTTT. Encoded protein: CASGQYTEAFF. The variable domain in full, completed from reference TRBV2 and TRBJ1-1, reads EPEVTQTPSHQVTQMGQEVILRCVPISNHLYFYWYRQILGQKVEFLVSFYNNEISEKSEIFDDQFSVERPDGSNFTLKIRSTKLEDSAMYFCASGQYTEAFFGQGTRLTVV.

A few counts support this clone. The chain combines TRBV29-1 with TRBJ1-2; 8 nucleotides line up with TRBD1. CDR3 size: 15 residues. V was clipped by 7 bases and J by 0 bases; unmatched bases: 10. In germline, CDR1 is SQVTM, CDR2 ANQGSEA. The CDR3 region has the DNA TGCAGCGCCGGGACAGGAGTTATCTCTAACTATGGCTACACCTTC. Its translation is CSAGTGVISNYGYTF.

This chain links TRBV28 with TRBJ1-2; 9 positions agree with TRBD1. Germline-derived CDR1 and CDR2 are MDHEN and SYDVKM. V shed 7 bases, J shed 3 bases, and the junction held 9 bases outside the gene matches. This CDR3 has 15 amino acids. For the CDR3, the DNA is TGTGCCAGCACCATGGGGGGGACAGGGTACTATGGCTACACCTTC. Residues: CASTMGGTGYYGYTF.

This clone is a singleton in its sample. V usage is TRBV9 and J usage is TRBJ2-5, with 8 bases lining up with TRBD2. This CDR3 is built from 13 residues. V shed 2 bases and J 5 bases; nucleotides not matched to a gene: 2. Germline assignment: CDR1 SGDLS and CDR2 YYNGEE. CDR3 DNA: TGTGCCAGCAGCGTGACGGGGGGGGAGACCCAGTACTTC. This codes for CASSVTGGETQYF.

The rearrangement uses TRBV7-3 and TRBJ2-5; a possible D gene is TRBD2 (5 bases). The germline V gene has CDR1 SGHTA and CDR2 FQGTGA. The CDR3 loop spans 15 amino acids. V lost 5 bases, J lost 2 bases, and 15 bases lay in between. The CDR3 region has the DNA TGTGCCAGCAGCGTCTCGGCTAGCAGGCAAGAGACCCAGTACTTC. It codes for CASSVSASRQETQYF.

This clone was observed a single time. The V gene is TRBV5-8, the J gene TRBJ2-2; tentatively, D is TRBD1 (5 bases). Germline V gives CDR1 SGHTS, CDR2 YDEGEE. Trimming cost V 1 base and J 6 bases, with 13 bases left between them. The CDR3 extends over 15 amino acids. CDR3 amino acids: CASSLSPGPAGELFF. CDR3 nucleotide sequence: TGTGCCAGCAGCTTGAGTCCAGGGCCGGCCGGGGAGCTGTTTTTT.

This chain links TRBV7-6 with TRBJ2-2; TRBD1 agrees at 7 bases. J gave up 1 base and V 3 bases, and 11 bases lay outside the gene matches. The CDR3 has 18 residues. Germline V lookup: CDR1 SGHVS, CDR2 FNYEAQ. The CDR3, as DNA: TGTGCCAGCAGCTTTGTCGTAGTAGGGGGCCTGAACACCGGGGAGCTGTTTTTT. This codes for CASSFVVVGGLNTGELFF.